The clone carrying this TCR beta chain has a single count. The target antigen is unknown. This entry comes from a study of cytomegalovirus exposure and HLA in healthy donors. CDR3 length: 18 residues. General study points: Overall, some 160 TCR beta chains were annotated as cytomegalovirus-associated. High specificity and sensitivity for cytomegalovirus status were reported for the classifier.

The PCR employed 60 Vbeta primers together with 13 Jbeta primers. TCRdb's table, derived via immunoSEQ multiplex PCR, lists solely in-frame clones and lacks some. This table has fewer than 200,000 clones, roughly 85% appearing once. The genes are TRBV12-2 and TRBJ2-3; TRBD1, the table's D call, was not compared with the DNA. TRBV12-2 is reported as a pseudogene. The sample taken for sequencing was PBMCs. The source of this sequence is a man aged 25-45 years in good health and CMV-seronegative. The CDR3 sequence is CASRNPRLGQQVTDTQYF. The CDR3 coding sequence is TGTGCAAGTCGCAACCCCCGTTTGGGACAGCAAGTCACAGATACGCAGTATTTT.